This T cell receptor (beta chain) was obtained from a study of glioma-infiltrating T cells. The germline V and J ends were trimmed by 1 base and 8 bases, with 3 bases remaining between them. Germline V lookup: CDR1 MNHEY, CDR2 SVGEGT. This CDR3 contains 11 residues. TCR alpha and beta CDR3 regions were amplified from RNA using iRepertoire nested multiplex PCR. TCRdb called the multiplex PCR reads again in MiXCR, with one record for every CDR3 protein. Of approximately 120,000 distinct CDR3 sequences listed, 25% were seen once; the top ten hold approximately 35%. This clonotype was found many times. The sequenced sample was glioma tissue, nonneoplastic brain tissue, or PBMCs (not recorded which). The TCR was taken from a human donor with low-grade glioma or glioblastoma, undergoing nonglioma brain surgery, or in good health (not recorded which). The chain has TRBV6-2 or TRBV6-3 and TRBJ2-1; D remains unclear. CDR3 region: CASSYLDEQFF. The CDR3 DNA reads TGTGCCAGCAGTTACTTGGATGAGCAGTTCTTC.